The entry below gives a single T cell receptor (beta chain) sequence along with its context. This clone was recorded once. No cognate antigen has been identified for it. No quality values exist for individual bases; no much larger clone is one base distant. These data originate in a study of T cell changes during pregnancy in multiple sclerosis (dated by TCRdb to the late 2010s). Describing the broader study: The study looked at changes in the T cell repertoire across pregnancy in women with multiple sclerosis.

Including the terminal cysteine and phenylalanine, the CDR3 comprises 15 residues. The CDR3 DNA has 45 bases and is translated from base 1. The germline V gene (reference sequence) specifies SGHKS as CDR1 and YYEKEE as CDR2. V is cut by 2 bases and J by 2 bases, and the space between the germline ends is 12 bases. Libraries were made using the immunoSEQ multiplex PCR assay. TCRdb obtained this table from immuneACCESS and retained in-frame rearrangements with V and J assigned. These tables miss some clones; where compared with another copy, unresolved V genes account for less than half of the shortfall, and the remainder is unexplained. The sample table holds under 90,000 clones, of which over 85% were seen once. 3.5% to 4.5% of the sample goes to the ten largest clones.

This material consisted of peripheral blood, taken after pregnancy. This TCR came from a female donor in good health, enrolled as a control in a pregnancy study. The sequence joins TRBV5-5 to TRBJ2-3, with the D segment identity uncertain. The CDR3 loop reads CASSFGLRSTDTQYF. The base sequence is TGTGCCAGCAGCTTCGGCTTGAGGTCCACAGATACGCAGTATTTT.